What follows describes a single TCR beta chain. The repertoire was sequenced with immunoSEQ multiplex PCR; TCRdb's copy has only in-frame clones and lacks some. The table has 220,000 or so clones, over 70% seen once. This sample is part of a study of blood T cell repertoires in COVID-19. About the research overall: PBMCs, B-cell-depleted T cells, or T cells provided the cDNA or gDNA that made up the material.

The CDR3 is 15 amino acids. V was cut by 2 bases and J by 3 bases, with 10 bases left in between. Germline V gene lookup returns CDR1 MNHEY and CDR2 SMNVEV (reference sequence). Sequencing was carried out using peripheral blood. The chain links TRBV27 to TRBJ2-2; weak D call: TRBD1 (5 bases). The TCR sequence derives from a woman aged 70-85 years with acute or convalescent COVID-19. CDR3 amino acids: CASSLRGVDTGELFF. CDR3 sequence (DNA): TGTGCCAGCAGTTTAAGGGGCGTAGACACCGGGGAGCTGTTTTTT.